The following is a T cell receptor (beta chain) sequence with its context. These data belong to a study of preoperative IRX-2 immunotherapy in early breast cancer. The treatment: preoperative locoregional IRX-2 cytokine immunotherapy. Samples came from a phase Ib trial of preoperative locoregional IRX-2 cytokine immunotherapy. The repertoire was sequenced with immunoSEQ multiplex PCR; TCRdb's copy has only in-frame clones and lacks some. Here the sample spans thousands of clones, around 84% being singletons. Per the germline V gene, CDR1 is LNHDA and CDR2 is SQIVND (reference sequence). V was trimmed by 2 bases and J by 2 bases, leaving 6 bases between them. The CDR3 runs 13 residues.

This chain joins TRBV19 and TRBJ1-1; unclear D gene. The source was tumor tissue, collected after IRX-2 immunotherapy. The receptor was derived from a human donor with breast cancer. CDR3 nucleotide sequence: TGTGCCAGTAGTATACGGGTTAACACTGAAGCTTTCTTT. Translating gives CASSIRVNTEAFF.